This TCR beta chain was observed in a study of blood T cell repertoires in COVID-19. Background on the study: Samples taken during acute and convalescent COVID-19 were collected in the United States, Italy and Spain. PBMCs, B-cell-depleted T cells, or T cells were the source of the cDNA or gDNA that made up the material.

The CDR3 is 13 residues long. The ends lost 4 bases at V and 7 bases at J; junction bases unmatched: 6. Germline V gene sequence: CDR1 SQVTM, CDR2 ANQGSEA. Authors' processing steps: By means of reference gene primer amplification, nucleated cell counts were estimated. Some clones are missing from TCRdb's copy, which holds only in-frame ones; the method was immunoSEQ multiplex PCR. V, J and clone size were drawn from that table, and D and trimming were deduced from the DNA. Among over 140,000 clones listed, 80% to 85% were seen once. This TCR was sampled from a woman in her fifties or sixties with acute or convalescent COVID-19. The V call is TRBV29-1, the J call TRBJ1-5; 8 nucleotides match TRBD1. What was sequenced was peripheral blood. CDR3 in DNA: TGCAGCGTTGGAGATGACAGGGGCCAGCCCCAGCATTTT. Amino acids: CSVGDDRGQPQHF.